These 27 T cell receptor beta chains originate from one sample sequenced in a study of T cell clones after liver transplantation. TCRdb keeps only in-frame clones here, not all; method: immunoSEQ multiplex PCR. The top ten clones hold more than 0.45% of a sample with tens of thousands of clones, roughly 80% of them seen once. Source: CD4+ T cells from blood, taken 45 to 47 months after liver transplant. These receptor sequences come from a human patient who received a liver transplant. A subset of T cells may come from the graft donor.

The chain combines TRBV7-9 with TRBJ2-5; 8 bases are shared with TRBD2. The CDR3 loop spans 16 amino acids. Unmatched junction bases numbered 4, after V lost 1 base and J lost 0 bases. The germline gives CDR1 SEHNR, CDR2 FQNEAQ (reference sequence). The CDR3 nucleotides read TGTGCCAGCAGCTTAGGGTTGACTAGCGACCAAGAGACCCAGTACTTC. As protein: CASSLGLTSDQETQYF.

This clone occurred once. The rearrangement uses TRBV27 and TRBJ2-5; TRBD2 agrees at 7 bases. The CDR3 is made up of 17 amino acids. Trimming at V came to 5 bases and at J to 5 bases, leaving 17 bases not matched to a gene. Looked up from germline, CDR1 is MNHEY and CDR2 is SMNVEV (reference sequence). The CDR3: CASSQHPSGGAGETQYF. The CDR3 DNA reads as TGTGCCAGCAGTCAACATCCCTCGGGGGGAGCGGGTGAGACCCAGTACTTC.

Comment on this clone: A junction boundary mismatches the germline segment, possibly from a read error. The chain has TRBV6-6 and TRBJ2-1, with D perhaps matching TRBD2 (6 bases). CDR1 and CDR2 from the germline V gene are MNHNY and SVGAGI (reference sequence). CDR3 size: 14 residues. CDR3: CASTYYGGGREQFF. CDR3 coding DNA: TGTGCCAGCACTTACTACGGGGGAGGCAGGGAGCAGTTCTTC.

The V gene is TRBV5-8, the J gene TRBJ1-1; no clear D gene. The CDR3 runs 14 residues. V was cut by 0 bases and J by 1 base, with 7 bases left in between. The germline CDR1 and CDR2 sequences are SGHTS and YDEGEE. CDR3 DNA sequence: TGTGCCAGCAGCTTGGGACACACGAACACTGAAGCTTTCTTT. Protein: CASSLGHTNTEAFF. Supplemented by reference TRBV5-8 and TRBJ1-1, the full variable domain reads EAGVTQSPTHLIKTRGQQATLRCSPISGHTSVYWYQQALGLGLQFLLWYDEGEERNRGNFPPRFSGRQFPNYSSELNVNALELEDSALYLCASSLGHTNTEAFFGQGTRLTVV.

The chain combines TRBV6-5 with TRBJ2-7; 7 nucleotides agree with TRBD2. CDR1 is MNHEY, CDR2 SVGAGI, per germline. This CDR3 is built from 15 residues. V shed 0 bases, J shed 5 bases, and the junction held 7 bases outside the gene matches. For the CDR3, the DNA is TGTGCCAGCAGTTACTCGGGACTATTGCGCCACGAGCAGTACTTC. This sequence encodes CASSYSGLLRHEQYF.

About this clone: A read error may produce the germline difference seen at one junction end. The CDR3 DNA reads TGTGCCAGCAGCCTTCAGGGGGCGGTCAATCGGCCCCAGCATTTT. Translation: CASSLQGAVNRPQHF. V gene TRBV7-9 combines with J gene TRBJ1-5; TRBD1 matches at 8 bases. The CDR3 is 15 amino acids. The germline CDR1 and CDR2 sequences are SEHNR and FQNEAQ (reference sequence).

The chain recombines TRBV2 with TRBJ2-4, with TRBD2 matching 11 bases. This CDR3 is built from 16 residues. Per germline, CDR1 SNHLY and CDR2 FYNNEI. J lost 2 bases, V lost 5 bases, and 5 bases had no gene match. CDR3 coding DNA: TGTGCCAGCAGTTTTAGCGGGAGGGTTCCCAAAAACATTCAGTACTTC. Encoded protein: CASSFSGRVPKNIQYF. The full variable domain, completed using reference TRBV2 and TRBJ2-4, is EPEVTQTPSHQVTQMGQEVILRCVPISNHLYFYWYRQILGQKVEFLVSFYNNEISEKSEIFDDQFSVERPDGSNFTLKIRSTKLEDSAMYFCASSFSGRVPKNIQYFGAGTRLSVL.

The DNA for the CDR3 is TGTGCCAGCAGTCTCCAATATAGCAATCAGCCCCAGCATTTT. It translates to CASSLQYSNQPQHF. This chain links TRBV6-1 with TRBJ1-5; D gene ambiguous. V was clipped by 5 bases and J by 0 bases, with 8 bases between them. The CDR3 is 14 amino acids. CDR1 MNHNS and CDR2 SASEGT come from the germline V gene.

V is TRBV14 and J is TRBJ2-1; 8 positions agree with TRBD2. The J segment lost 4 bases and the V segment lost 4 bases, leaving 9 bases of the junction unmatched. The CDR3 has 16 residues. Germline lookup yields CDR1 SGHDN and CDR2 FVKESK. The CDR3 DNA sequence: TGTGCCAGCAGCCCCCTGGGACTAGGGTTATACAATGAGCAGTTCTTC. Translating gives CASSPLGLGLYNEQFF. The variable domain in full, completed from reference TRBV14 and TRBJ2-1, reads EAGVTQFPSHSVIEKGQTVTLRCDPISGHDNLYWYRRVMGKEIKFLLHFVKESKQDESGMPNNRFLAERTGGTYSTLKVQPAELEDSGVYFCASSPLGLGLYNEQFFGPGTRLTVL.

The rearrangement uses TRBV19 and TRBJ2-6; no definite D call. The CDR3 length is 15 residues. Germline lookup yields CDR1 LNHDA and CDR2 SQIVND (reference sequence). Trimming pared 4 bases from V and 1 base from J, leaving 8 bases between. The CDR3 loop reads CASSTFESGANVLTF. The CDR3 DNA reads TGTGCCAGTAGTACCTTCGAATCTGGGGCCAACGTCCTGACTTTC. The complete variable domain, with remaining parts taken from reference TRBV19 and TRBJ2-6, reads DGGITQSPKYLFRKEGQNVTLSCEQNLNHDAMYWYRQDPGQGLRLIYYSQIVNDFQKGDIAEGYSVSREKKESFPLTVTSAQKNPTAFYLCASSTFESGANVLTFGAGSRLTVL.

The chain recombines TRBV28 with TRBJ1-5; TRBD1 agrees at 12 bases. CDR3 length equals 15 residues. J gave up 6 bases and V 6 bases, and 6 bases lay outside the gene matches. Looked up from germline, CDR1 is MDHEN and CDR2 is SYDVKM. CDR3 region: CASRPGQGASQPQHF. In nucleotides, the CDR3 is TGTGCCAGCAGACCGGGACAGGGGGCCAGTCAGCCCCAGCATTTT.

This clone was recorded once. V usage is TRBV28 and J usage is TRBJ2-7, with 10 bases fitting TRBD2. There are 15 residues in the CDR3. Germline CDR1 and CDR2: MDHEN and SYDVKM. Losses at the gene ends were 6 bases for V and 2 bases for J; bases not matched to a gene: 7. The DNA of the CDR3 is TGTGCCAGCAGCCTCCTAGCGGGAGCCCCCTACGAGCAGTACTTC. This codes for CASSLLAGAPYEQYF.

The rearrangement joins TRBV5-1 to TRBJ2-7, with TRBD1 as a possible D gene (5 bases). Trimming took 0 bases from V and 6 from J, leaving 10 bases between them. CDR3 length equals 13 residues. Germline V gives CDR1 SGHRS, CDR2 YFSETQ. The CDR3 sequence is CASSLGQGGEQYF. The CDR3 nucleotides are TGCGCCAGCAGCTTGGGGCAGGGTGGCGAGCAGTACTTC. The full variable domain, completed using reference TRBV5-1 and TRBJ2-7, is KAGVTQTPRYLIKTRGQQVTLSCSPISGHRSVSWYQQTPGQGLQFLFEYFSETQRNKGNFPGRFSGRQFSNSRSEMNVSTLELGDSALYLCASSLGQGGEQYFGPGTRLTVT.

As to this clone: Germline is not matched at one junction end, which may reflect a read error. The same CDR3 can be traced to other DNA sequences in this sample. The V call is TRBV28, the J call TRBJ1-2; 9 bases align to TRBD1. CDR3 size: 12 residues. The germline gives CDR1 MDHEN, CDR2 SYDVKM. CDR3 amino acids: CASGQGKYGYTF. The CDR3 coding sequence is TGCGCCAGCGGACAGGGGAAGTATGGCTACACCTTC.

The gene calls are TRBV19 and TRBJ2-5, with TRBD1 matching over 9 bases. Per germline, CDR1 LNHDA and CDR2 SQIVND (reference sequence). This CDR3 is built from 14 residues. V lost 4 bases to trimming and J lost 2 bases; unmatched junction nucleotides: 2. Here the CDR3 DNA reads TGTGCCAGTAGTACAGGACAGGGGCAAGAGACCCAGTACTTC. Translated, it gives CASSTGQGQETQYF. The full variable domain, completed using reference TRBV19 and TRBJ2-5, is DGGITQSPKYLFRKEGQNVTLSCEQNLNHDAMYWYRQDPGQGLRLIYYSQIVNDFQKGDIAEGYSVSREKKESFPLTVTSAQKNPTAFYLCASSTGQGQETQYFGPGTRLLVL.

This clone has at least ten counts. This chain joins TRBV4-1 and TRBJ1-2, with D possibly TRBD1 on 6 matching bases. CDR3 size: 12 residues. The V gene's germline CDR1 is MGHRA and CDR2 YSYEKL. Trimming took 4 bases from V and 8 from J, leaving 11 bases between them. The CDR3 coding sequence is TGCGCCAGCAGCCCCCCCGACAGGGGCTACACCTTC. It encodes CASSPPDRGYTF.

V is TRBV5-6 and J is TRBJ1-4; 9 bases match TRBD1. V lost 4 bases, J lost 5 bases, and 6 bases stayed unmatched. Germline loops: CDR1 SGHDT, CDR2 YYEEEE. The CDR3 is 15 amino acids. The CDR3 region has the DNA TGTGCCAGCAGCCAGACGACAGGGGGGAATGAAAAACTGTTTTTT. Its translation is CASSQTTGGNEKLFF. The full variable domain, its missing parts supplied by reference TRBV5-6 and TRBJ1-4, is DAGVTQSPTHLIKTRGQQVTLRCSPKSGHDTVSWYQQALGQGPQFIFQYYEEEERQRGNFPDRFSGHQFPNYSSELNVNALLLGDSALYLCASSQTTGGNEKLFFGSGTQLSVL.

J is TRBJ2-3 and V is TRBV30, with no clear D. The CDR3 is made up of 11 amino acids. The germline V and J ends were trimmed by 2 bases and 5 bases, with 5 bases remaining between them. The germline V gene encodes CDR1 GTSNPN and CDR2 SVGIG (reference sequence). CDR3 sequence reads: CAWSRVDTQYF. The CDR3 DNA reads as TGTGCCTGGAGTCGGGTAGATACGCAGTATTTT.

This sequence joins TRBV7-2 and TRBJ2-5, with TRBD1 matching over 7 bases. Looked up from germline, CDR1 is SGHTA and CDR2 is FQGNSA. V lost 3 bases and J lost 0; bases outside the gene matches: 4. CDR3 length equals 15 residues. Written as DNA, the CDR3 is TGTGCCAGCAGCTTTTTTGGACAGGACCAAGAGACCCAGTACTTC. Protein: CASSFFGQDQETQYF.

The J gene is TRBJ2-3, the V gene TRBV13; 14 nucleotides line up with TRBD2. After removal of 5 bases from V and 0 bases from J, the junction contained 4 bases not matched to a gene. This CDR3 has 17 amino acids. Germline CDR1 reads PRHDT; CDR2 reads FYEKMQ (reference sequence). The CDR3 spells CASSERLAGGSTDTQYF. CDR3 coding DNA: TGTGCCAGCAGCGAACGACTAGCGGGAGGGAGCACAGATACGCAGTATTTT.

The chain joins TRBV4-2 to TRBJ1-4; no firm D call. This CDR3 has 15 residues. From germline, CDR1 is LGHNA and CDR2 YNFKEQ. The V end lost 2 bases, the J end lost 4 bases, and 11 bases lay between the germline ends. CDR3 nucleotide sequence: TGTGCCAGCAGCCAACAGAGGCGGCTTAATGAAAAACTGTTTTTT. It yields the protein CASSQQRRLNEKLFF.

This clone came up once. This rearrangement joins TRBV19 to TRBJ2-3; 8 positions match TRBD2. Germline V CDR1 and CDR2: LNHDA, SQIVND (reference sequence). The CDR3 is made up of 13 amino acids. The CDR3 loop is CACGTSGIDTQYF. The CDR3 bases are TGTGCATGCGGGACTAGTGGGATAGATACGCAGTATTTT.

This chain joins TRBV28 and TRBJ2-1; D ambiguous. Looked up from germline, CDR1 is MDHEN and CDR2 is SYDVKM. With 6 bases removed from V and 8 bases from J, the gap between germline ends came to 20 bases. This CDR3 region has 15 residues. The CDR3 loop reads CASSLISTIEDEQFF. CDR3 bases: TGTGCCAGCAGCCTAATCTCAACCATCGAAGATGAGCAGTTCTTC.

This rearrangement joins TRBV7-2 to TRBJ2-5, with D possibly TRBD1 on 5 matching bases. CDR3 length: 15 amino acids. Germline CDR1 and CDR2: SGHTA and FQGNSA. Deletions cut 3 bases from V and 1 base from J, with 12 bases between. CDR3 nucleotide sequence: TGTGCCAGCAGCTTGTACCAGGGCGCCCAAGAGACCCAGTACTTC. This translates into CASSLYQGAQETQYF.

A few counts support this clone. The chain links TRBV5-1 to TRBJ2-2, with a weak D call TRBD2 (6 bases). The CDR3 length is 14 residues. CDR1 is SGHRS, CDR2 YFSETQ, per germline. The V end was cut by 6 bases, the J end by 3 bases, with 12 bases between. CDR3 nucleotide sequence: TGCGCCAGCACGCGCGGGACTGACACCGGGGAGCTGTTTTTT. Translating gives CASTRGTDTGELFF.

The chain is built from TRBV5-1 and TRBJ2-3; D is undetermined. The V and J ends lost 0 bases and 4 bases respectively, with 9 bases between them. Germline values: CDR1 SGHRS, CDR2 YFSETQ. The CDR3 covers 14 residues. In DNA form, the CDR3 reads TGCGCCAGCAGCTTGGTTGCGTCCGCAGATACGCAGTATTTT. Protein product: CASSLVASADTQYF.

The chain combines TRBV14 with TRBJ1-1; D is unresolved. Germline V gene sequence: CDR1 SGHDN, CDR2 FVKESK. The ends were cut back, 6 bases at V and 0 bases at J, with 8 bases in the middle. The CDR3 is 13 residues long. The CDR3 protein is CASRRRVNTEAFF. CDR3 in DNA: TGTGCCAGCAGGAGACGGGTGAACACTGAAGCTTTCTTT.